This TCR beta chain was obtained from a study of T cells after yellow fever vaccination. In the study overall: The authors prepared low-cell-number fractions using SMART-Seq v4 Ultra Low Input.

In TCRdb, the 5' RACE reads were re-called with MiXCR into one record per CDR3 protein. Among some 560,000 distinct CDR3 sequences listed, roughly 21% were seen once. Germline V gives CDR1 DFQATT, CDR2 SNEGSKA (reference sequence). Trimming shortened V by 1 base and J by 0 bases, and 13 bases separated the two germline ends. This CDR3 is 15 amino acids long. Notes on the study in general: Peaking faster, on day 5 versus 15, the secondary response was nonetheless weaker. Post-booster repertoires again held most primary-vaccination clones (approximately 96% CD4, 88% CD8).

This clonotype has only a few counts. Antigen specificity is unknown. The rearrangement uses TRBV20-1 and TRBJ2-7; D possibly corresponds to TRBD2 (6 bases). This receptor was identified in a man aged 25 to 40 who received the YFV17D yellow fever vaccine. Sequenced here: PBMCs, sampled 15 days after the yellow fever booster vaccination. The CDR3 nucleotides read TGCAGTGCTAGAGTTCGGGGGTGGCCCTCCTACGAGCAGTACTTC. Translating it yields CSARVRGWPSYEQYF.